One sample yielded the 16 T cell receptor beta chains listed below, sequenced in a study of T cell responses to AZD1222 COVID-19 vaccine. Clones were read by immunoSEQ multiplex PCR, and TCRdb kept only the in-frame ones, dropping some. The table has roughly 100,000 clones, 88% seen once. Sequenced here: peripheral blood, sampled on day 0 of AZD1222 vaccination. These receptors originate from an adult in good health.

This clone was seen a single time. The rearrangement joins TRBV5-6 to TRBJ2-5; 10 positions match TRBD1. Germline V gives CDR1 SGHDT, CDR2 YYEEEE. The J segment lost 4 bases and the V segment lost 4 bases, leaving 1 base of the junction unmatched. The CDR3 contains 13 residues. For the CDR3, the DNA is TGTGCCAGCAGCCGGGACAGGGGAGAGACCCAGTACTTC. This translates into CASSRDRGETQYF. Full variable domain (rest looked up from reference TRBV5-6 and TRBJ2-5): DAGVTQSPTHLIKTRGQQVTLRCSPKSGHDTVSWYQQALGQGPQFIFQYYEEEERQRGNFPDRFSGHQFPNYSSELNVNALLLGDSALYLCASSRDRGETQYFGPGTRLLVL.

The genes are TRBV5-5 and TRBJ2-7; TRBD1 matches 9 bases. Germline-derived CDR1 and CDR2 are SGHKS and YYEKEE (reference sequence). The CDR3 extends over 16 amino acids. V lost 2 bases, J lost 5 bases, and 11 bases stayed unmatched. The CDR3 protein is CASSLGSRTGVHEQYF. The CDR3 nucleotides read TGTGCCAGCAGCTTAGGGAGTCGGACAGGGGTACACGAGCAGTACTTC.

This clone occurred once. This rearrangement joins TRBV9 to TRBJ1-5; possibly TRBD1 for D (5 bases). Germline CDR1 SGDLS, CDR2 YYNGEE. The CDR3 has 15 amino acids. Trimming stripped 5 bases from V and 3 bases from J, with 15 bases between. This CDR3 is CASSGSGTANQPQHF. CDR3 coding DNA: TGTGCCAGCAGTGGTTCCGGGACCGCCAATCAGCCCCAGCATTTT.

The V gene is TRBV27, the J gene TRBJ2-7; D gene ambiguous. Germline V lookup: CDR1 MNHEY, CDR2 SMNVEV (reference sequence). The CDR3 contains 10 residues. Trimming removed 8 bases at V and 2 bases at J, with 4 bases between. The CDR3 region is CASGTYEQYF. The DNA of the CDR3 is TGTGCCAGCGGGACCTACGAGCAGTACTTC.

The rearrangement links TRBV13 to TRBJ1-1; tentatively, D is TRBD1 (5 bases). V lost 5 bases and J 2 bases, leaving 12 bases between the germline ends. The V gene's germline CDR1 is PRHDT and CDR2 FYEKMQ (reference sequence). There are 14 residues in the CDR3. Here the CDR3 reads CASSLVGVNTEAFF. CDR3 in DNA: TGTGCCAGCAGCCTGGTAGGGGTCAACACTGAAGCTTTCTTT.

J is TRBJ1-3 and V is TRBV9; 8 bases fit TRBD1. CDR1 and CDR2 from the germline V gene are SGDLS and YYNGEE. J was trimmed by 4 bases and V by 0 bases; bases with no gene match: 6. The CDR3 spans 16 residues. The CDR3, as DNA: TGTGCCAGCAGCGTAGTATCGACAGGGGTGGGAAACACCATATATTTT. Its protein is CASSVVSTGVGNTIYF.

This chain connects TRBV28 to TRBJ2-7; 10 nucleotides agree with TRBD2. The junction had 6 bases not matched to a gene; V was cut back by 5 bases and J by 2 bases. From germline, CDR1 is MDHEN and CDR2 SYDVKM. The CDR3 extends over 15 amino acids. The CDR3 bases are TGTGCCAGCAGTCTCGGACTAGCGGTTACCTACGAGCAGTACTTC. It specifies CASSLGLAVTYEQYF.

The chain joins TRBV7-2 to TRBJ1-1; D remains ambiguous. The CDR3 is made up of 12 amino acids. In germline, CDR1 is SGHTA, CDR2 FQGNSA. Trimming removed 1 base at V and 11 bases at J, with 11 bases between. Written as DNA, the CDR3 is TGTGCCAGCAGCTTAGGTCCAGGATCGGCTTTCTTT. This translates into CASSLGPGSAFF.

The CDR3, as DNA: TGTGCCAGCAGCTTCCGTAGGGGTTTGGCTGAAGCTTTCTTT. Translation: CASSFRRGLAEAFF. This chain connects TRBV7-8 to TRBJ1-1, with D perhaps TRBD1 (5 bases). Germline CDR1 is SGHVS and CDR2 is FQNEAQ. V gave up 3 bases and J gave up 6 bases, with 14 bases separating them. The CDR3 runs 14 residues.

The CDR3 loop is CASSLGLNYEQYF. The CDR3 nucleotides are TGTGCCAGCAGCTTAGGACTTAACTACGAGCAGTACTTC. The J gene is TRBJ2-7, the V gene TRBV11-2; D is unclear. The CDR3 length is 13 residues. V lost 1 base and J lost 3, with 7 bases in between. In germline, CDR1 is SGHAT, CDR2 FQNNGV.

The chain employs TRBV6-5 and TRBJ1-6; TRBD1 matches at 7 bases. The CDR3 is 14 residues long. V lost 4 bases, J lost 8 bases, and 5 bases stayed unmatched. Germline V gene sequence: CDR1 MNHEY, CDR2 SVGAGI. DNA for the CDR3: TGTGCCAGCAGTTCAGGGGGGCAATATTCACCCCTCCACTTT. Translation: CASSSGGQYSPLHF.

The V gene is TRBV4-1, the J gene TRBJ2-3; 7 bases match TRBD2. V was clipped by 5 bases and J by 3 bases; unmatched bases: 5. Germline V lookup: CDR1 MGHRA, CDR2 YSYEKL. This CDR3 region has 14 residues. For the CDR3, the DNA is TGCGCCAGCAGCGATGGGGGGGTGACAGATACGCAGTATTTT. Protein sequence: CASSDGGVTDTQYF.

The chain couples TRBV18 to TRBJ2-6; 7 bases fit TRBD1. Trimming cost V 3 bases and J 2 bases; bases outside gene matches: 10. The CDR3 contains 18 residues. Germline V lookup: CDR1 KGHSH, CDR2 LQKENI. The CDR3 DNA is TGTGCCAGCTCACCCGCATCCGGGACAGTCCCTGGGGCCAACGTCCTGACTTTC. Protein sequence: CASSPASGTVPGANVLTF.

The rearrangement uses TRBV6-1 and TRBJ2-5; tentatively, D is TRBD2 (7 bases). The germline V gene encodes CDR1 MNHNS and CDR2 SASEGT. The V and J ends lost 2 bases and 3 bases respectively, with 13 bases between them. This CDR3 region has 15 residues. The CDR3 loop reads CASSEFGGREETQYF. The CDR3 DNA sequence: TGTGCCAGCAGTGAATTCGGGGGGCGCGAAGAGACCCAGTACTTC.

The chain has TRBV11-2 and TRBJ2-3, with D unclear. Trimming took off 1 base at V and 5 bases at J, with 19 bases between the two ends. CDR1 is SGHAT, CDR2 FQNNGV, per germline. The CDR3 extends over 17 amino acids. CDR3 sequence: CASSLGPTSRWGDTQYF. The CDR3 DNA follows: TGTGCCAGCAGCTTAGGACCGACATCCAGGTGGGGAGATACGCAGTATTTT. The full variable domain, with the rest looked up from reference TRBV11-2 and TRBJ2-3, is EAGVAQSPRYKIIEKRQSVAFWCNPISGHATLYWYQQILGQGPKLLIQFQNNGVVDDSQLPKDRFSAERLKGVDSTLKIQPAKLEDSAVYLCASSLGPTSRWGDTQYFGPGTRLTVL.

The chain carries TRBV7-2 and TRBJ1-2; 7 positions match TRBD1. CDR3 length: 15 residues. V shed 5 bases and J 9 bases; nucleotides not matched to a gene: 15. The germline V gene has CDR1 SGHTA and CDR2 FQGNSA. CDR3: CASSPGGGTRSRYTF. The CDR3 DNA follows: TGTGCCAGCAGCCCAGGGGGAGGGACCCGAAGTCGCTACACCTTC.